These T cell receptor beta chains were read from a single sample in a study of T cell responses to AZD1222 COVID-19 vaccine. Method: immunoSEQ multiplex PCR; TCRdb's copy keeps in-frame clones and lacks some. The profile shows about 120,000 clones, roughly 91% of them singletons. Here the sequenced sample was peripheral blood, taken 28 days after the second AZD1222 dose. These receptors all come from an adult who received the AZD1222 COVID-19 vaccine. Both conserved end residues are part of each CDR3. The D gene is left open where the match is weak. Some rows mark clone size as missing; the rest say once, few, many or name a class of expanded clone.

v_call,j_call,d_call,clone_size,cdr3_nt,cdr3_aa
TRBV27,TRBJ1-1,TRBD1,.,TGTGCCAGCAGTGACAGACAGGGGAAGAACACTGAAGCTTTCTTT,CASSDRQGKNTEAFF
TRBV19,TRBJ1-5,.,.,TGTGCCAGTAGTATCATAATTGGAGATTTAGGTCAGCCCCAGCATTTT,CASSIIIGDLGQPQHF
TRBV3-1/TRBV3-2,TRBJ1-1,.,.,TGTGCCAGCAGCCAAGGGGGAAGGACTGAAGCTTTCTTT,CASSQGGRTEAFF
TRBV7-3,TRBJ2-3,.,.,TGTGCCAGCAGCCCTGCGGGCACAGATACGCAGTATTTT,CASSPAGTDTQYF
TRBV7-3,TRBJ2-2,.,.,TGTGCCAGCAGTCCCCGGACCCGATTGAACACCGGGGAGCTGTTTTTT,CASSPRTRLNTGELFF
TRBV7-9,TRBJ2-7,TRBD2,.,TGTGCCAGCAGCCCACCCACCGGACTAGCGGAGATCTACGAGCAGTACTTC,CASSPPTGLAEIYEQYF
TRBV5-8,TRBJ2-1,.,.,TGTGCCAGCAGCCGCCCCATGGGGGGCCTCTACAATGAGCAGTTCTTC,CASSRPMGGLYNEQFF
TRBV4-3,TRBJ2-7,.,.,TGCGCCAGCAGCCAAGATGGGAGTTCCGAGCAGTACTTC,CASSQDGSSEQYF
TRBV5-1,TRBJ1-4,.,few,TGCGCCAGCAGCGTCCTCTCTGGAGGCAGGGAAAAACTGTTTTTT,CASSVLSGGREKLFF
TRBV19,TRBJ2-7,.,.,TGTGCCAGTAGTACTCTAGAGGGGTTGCGGTGGGAGCAGTACTTC,CASSTLEGLRWEQYF
TRBV7-6,TRBJ2-5,.,.,TGTGCCAGCAGCTTAGAGGGCTTCCAAGAGACCCAGTACTTC,CASSLEGFQETQYF
TRBV5-1,TRBJ1-1,.,.,TGCGCCAGCAGCTTAGGTCACGGTGAAGCTTTCTTT,CASSLGHGEAFF
TRBV4-1,TRBJ2-3,TRBD1,.,TGCGCCAGCAGCCAAAGGCCCGACAGGGGGACCACAGATACGCAGTATTTT,CASSQRPDRGTTDTQYF
TRBV21-1,TRBJ1-4,.,.,TGTGCCAGCAGCAGGCCGGGCCCCGTCCATGAAAAACTGTTTTTT,CASSRPGPVHEKLFF
TRBV11-2,TRBJ2-7,TRBD1,.,TGTGCCAGCAGCTTAGGGACAGGGGGCGACTACGAGCAGTACTTC,CASSLGTGGDYEQYF
TRBV6-2/TRBV6-3,TRBJ1-4,.,.,TGTGCCAGCAGTTATCAGGGAGCGGTTGAAAAACTGTTTTTT,CASSYQGAVEKLFF
TRBV9,TRBJ2-1,TRBD2,.,TGTGCCAGCAGCCCCCTAGCGGGAGGGAATGAGCAGTTCTTC,CASSPLAGGNEQFF
TRBV6-2/TRBV6-3,TRBJ1-1,.,.,TGTGCCAGCAGTTATTCGGGGTACGAAGCTTTCTTT,CASSYSGYEAFF
TRBV12-3/TRBV12-4,TRBJ1-1,.,.,TGTGCCAGCAGTCTGGCCCCTCGTAATGAAGCTTTCTTT,CASSLAPRNEAFF
TRBV11-3,TRBJ1-1,.,.,TGTGCCAGCAGCTTAGGGCCATCCACTGAAGCTTTCTTT,CASSLGPSTEAFF
TRBV7-2,TRBJ1-2,TRBD1,.,TGTGCCAGCAGCCAAGGACAGGGCTTTGGCTACACCTTC,CASSQGQGFGYTF
TRBV28,TRBJ1-1,.,.,TGTGCCAGCAAAAATACCGGTGGGACGGGACAGAACACTGAAGCTTTCTTT,CASKNTGGTGQNTEAFF
TRBV6-5,TRBJ2-1,.,.,TGTGCCAGCAGTAGGGCCGGGGATGAGCAGTTCTTC,CASSRAGDEQFF
TRBV6-6,TRBJ2-3,.,.,TGTGCCAGCAGTTCCCCCGGACGGGATACGCAGTATTTT,CASSSPGRDTQYF
TRBV7-9,TRBJ2-5,TRBD1,once,TGTGCCAGCAGCCCTCCTCGAGGACAGGGGGGTGGGGAGACCCAGTACTTC,CASSPPRGQGGGETQYF
TRBV27,TRBJ1-2,.,.,TGTGCCAGCAGGCCGATTAACAGAGATGGCTACACCTTC,CASRPINRDGYTF
TRBV7-3,TRBJ1-4,.,.,TGTGCCAGCAGCCCCATGGCCGGAAAAAATGAAAAACTGTTTTTT,CASSPMAGKNEKLFF
TRBV4-1,TRBJ1-5,TRBD1,.,TGCGCCAGCAGCCAAGTCGGACAGGGAAGGAGTCAGCCCCAGCATTTT,CASSQVGQGRSQPQHF
TRBV20-1,TRBJ2-3,.,.,TGCAGTGCTAGTAGCGAGGCAGATACGCAGTATTTT,CSASSEADTQYF
TRBV28,TRBJ2-1,.,.,TGTGCCAGCAGTTTCCCTTACGAACGGACAGGGGATTCTTTGGGACTAGTGATCTACAATGAGCAGTTCTTC,CASSFPYERTGDSLGLVIYNEQFF
TRBV30,TRBJ1-1,.,.,TGTGCCTGGACGCGTTTTAACACTGAAGCTTTCTTT,CAWTRFNTEAFF
TRBV6-1,TRBJ1-1,TRBD1,.,TGTGCCAGCAGTGGTCGACAGGGGAAAACGAACACTGAAGCTTTCTTT,CASSGRQGKTNTEAFF
TRBV19,TRBJ1-1,TRBD1,.,TGTGCCAGCAACACAGGGGGCTGGACTGAAGCTTTCTTT,CASNTGGWTEAFF
TRBV25-1,TRBJ1-2,.,.,TGTGCCAGCAGTGGGCTGGGCTCAGCTAACTATGGCTACACCTTC,CASSGLGSANYGYTF
TRBV7-2,TRBJ1-4,.,.,TGTGCCAGCAGCCCCATGAGGGACGGTAATGAAAAACTGTTTTTT,CASSPMRDGNEKLFF
TRBV7-9,TRBJ1-3,.,.,TGTGCCAGCAGCTTACTCGGTCGAGGAAACACCATATATTTT,CASSLLGRGNTIYF
TRBV19,TRBJ2-3,.,.,TGTGCCAGTCGAATAGTGGCTGGAGATACGCAGTATTTT,CASRIVAGDTQYF
TRBV10-2,TRBJ2-1,TRBD2,.,TGCGCCAGCTCCGGGGGGTATGAGCAGTTCTTC,CASSGGYEQFF
TRBV9,TRBJ2-1,.,.,TGTGCCAGCAGCGTAGGTCGAGGTCTTTACAATGAGCAGTTCTTC,CASSVGRGLYNEQFF
TRBV28,TRBJ1-2,.,.,TGTGCCAGCACCCGCGGGGCTACCCGCGGCTACACCTTC,CASTRGATRGYTF
TRBV30,TRBJ2-2,.,.,TGTGCCTGGATGAAGGGCGGGGCCGGGGAGCTGTTTTTT,CAWMKGGAGELFF
TRBV6-2/TRBV6-3,TRBJ2-7,.,once,TGTGCCAGCAGTTACCCCGGACGGACCTACGAGCAGTACTTC,CASSYPGRTYEQYF
TRBV2,TRBJ2-1,TRBD2,.,TGTGCCAGCAGGCTAGCGGGAGGAGACAATGAGCAGTTCTTC,CASRLAGGDNEQFF
TRBV27,TRBJ1-6,.,.,TGTGCCAGCAGTCCCAGGGCTATCGGGGCTTCACCCCTCCACTTT,CASSPRAIGASPLHF
TRBV7-8,TRBJ1-5,TRBD1,.,TGTGCCAGCAGCCTCGACAGGGGTGGCAATCAGCCCCAGCATTTT,CASSLDRGGNQPQHF
TRBV7-9,TRBJ2-7,.,once,TGTGCCAGCAGCGTGCCCCGGGGACAAGCCACCTACGAGCAGTACTTC,CASSVPRGQATYEQYF
TRBV19,TRBJ1-1,TRBD1,.,TGTGCCAGTAGCCCGACAGGGATGAACACTGAAGCTTTCTTT,CASSPTGMNTEAFF
TRBV4-3,TRBJ2-5,.,.,TGCGCCAGCAGCGCCCGACTAGGAGGTTACCAAGAGACCCAGTACTTC,CASSARLGGYQETQYF
TRBV7-3,TRBJ2-7,.,.,TGTGCCAGCAGCAGCCCGACAGCTTCCGAGCAGTACTTC,CASSSPTASEQYF
TRBV9,TRBJ1-3,TRBD1,few,TGTGCCAGCAGCGCGCCGGACAGGGGAAACACCATATATTTT,CASSAPDRGNTIYF
TRBV24-1,TRBJ2-3,.,few,TGTGCCACCAGTGTCCCAGGGATAGATACGCAGTATTTT,CATSVPGIDTQYF
TRBV7-3,TRBJ1-3,.,.,TGTGCCAGTTCCGGCGTTCCAGGAAACACCATATATTTT,CASSGVPGNTIYF
TRBV19,TRBJ1-1,.,.,TGTGCCAGTAGTCGACGTCGAGGGTCGTCCACTGAAGCTTTCTTT,CASSRRRGSSTEAFF
TRBV27,TRBJ2-5,.,.,TGTGCCAGCAGTTTTAAAGAGACCCAGTACTTC,CASSFKETQYF
TRBV11-2,TRBJ2-7,.,.,TGTGCCAGCAGCTTAACCCCCCCCGAGCTACCCTACGAGCAGTACTTC,CASSLTPPELPYEQYF